The 16 T cell receptor beta chains below come from one sample, sequenced in a study of vaccination and CD4 T cells after COVID-19. TCRdb reprocessed the PCR reads via MiXCR and lists one record per CDR3 protein. This table has 30,000 or so distinct CDR3 sequences, about half appearing once. As for time point: late sampling 161 to 241 days after vaccination in a few convalescent patients. The sample was CD4+ T cells from blood, taken about 7 months after SARS-CoV-2 vaccination. The receptors were sampled from a human donor who had recovered from COVID-19.

Concerning this clonotype itself: Its ends do not fully match the called genes, so a read error is possible. The CDR3 nucleotides are TGTGCCAAGAATAGGGTTAACACTAAAGCTTTCTTT. Its protein product is CAKNRVNTKAFF. V usage is TRBV6-1 and J usage is TRBJ1-1; D gene uncertain. The CDR3 spans 12 residues. Germline V gene lookup returns CDR1 MNHNS and CDR2 SASEGT.

This clonotype has more than one count but fewer than ten. This chain uses TRBV25-1 with TRBJ2-7; 8 nucleotides align to TRBD1. V lost 8 bases and J lost 3; bases outside the gene matches: 12. The CDR3 has 15 residues. Looked up from germline, CDR1 is MGHDK and CDR2 is SYGVNS. DNA for the CDR3: TGTGCCAGCTCAGCCGGAAACAGGGGGGACTACGAGCAGTACTTC. It yields the protein CASSAGNRGDYEQYF.

In DNA form, the CDR3 reads TGTGCCAGCAGTTCCCCGGCAGGGTCCAGCGAGCAGTACTTC. It translates to CASSSPAGSSEQYF. V usage is TRBV28 and J usage is TRBJ2-7, with D possibly being TRBD1 (5 bases). V lost 4 bases, J lost 6 bases, and 16 bases lay in between. The CDR3 spans 14 residues. Germline V lookup: CDR1 MDHEN, CDR2 SYDVKM.

The chain is built from TRBV6-1 and TRBJ2-5; possible D gene TRBD2, 5 bases. CDR1 MNHNS and CDR2 SASEGT come from the germline V gene. The CDR3 has 13 amino acids. The V end was cut by 6 bases, the J end by 5 bases, with 13 bases between. The CDR3: CASRSLAGETQYF. The CDR3 DNA is TGTGCCAGCAGGAGCCTAGCAGGCGAGACCCAGTACTTC.

The V call is TRBV5-4, the J call TRBJ2-7; maybe TRBD2 (5 bases). The V end was cut by 0 bases, the J end by 6 bases, with 13 bases between. Germline CDR1 and CDR2: SGHNT and YYREEE (reference sequence). The CDR3 has 14 residues. CDR3 nucleotide sequence: TGTGCCAGCAGCTTGGGTGGATCCGAGGGCGAGCAGTACTTC. Residues: CASSLGGSEGEQYF.

This clonotype has just a few counts. The chain couples TRBV6-5 to TRBJ1-6; D is unresolved. V shed 3 bases and J shed 7 bases, with 10 bases lying between them. Per the germline V gene, CDR1 is MNHEY and CDR2 is SVGAGI. This CDR3 contains 14 residues. The CDR3: CASSYTGLNSPLHF. Written as DNA, the CDR3 is TGTGCCAGCAGTTATACGGGGTTAAATTCACCCCTCCACTTT.

The rearrangement uses TRBV6-1 and TRBJ2-5; D gene uncertain. V was pared by 3 bases and J by 6 bases, with 8 bases between. The germline gives CDR1 MNHNS, CDR2 SASEGT. This CDR3 has 12 residues. CDR3 DNA: TGTGCCAGCAGTGATGCTGGGAAGACCCAGTACTTC. It translates to CASSDAGKTQYF.

The gene calls are TRBV7-2 and TRBJ2-7, with 10 bases identical to TRBD2. The CDR3 has 18 residues. Germline loops: CDR1 SGHTA, CDR2 FQGNSA. Trimming at V came to 3 bases and at J to 2 bases, leaving 13 bases not matched to a gene. Here the CDR3 DNA reads TGTGCCAGCAGCTTGGCGGCAGGGTCTACTAGCGGGGCCTACGAGCAGTACTTC. Translating it yields CASSLAAGSTSGAYEQYF.

The chain uses TRBV19 and TRBJ2-7, with 9 bases identical to TRBD1. Trimming removed 3 bases from V and 6 bases from J; junction bases left unmatched: 9. The CDR3 contains 15 residues. Germline V gene data show CDR1 as LNHDA and CDR2 as SQIVND (reference sequence). The chain's CDR3 is CASSISGQGIIEQYF. CDR3 bases: TGTGCCAGTAGTATCTCGGGACAGGGAATCATCGAGCAGTACTTC.

J is TRBJ2-3 and V is TRBV20-1; 7 bases are a match to TRBD2. This CDR3 comprises 16 residues. Germline V gives CDR1 DFQATT, CDR2 SNEGSKA (reference sequence). With V trimmed by 0 bases and J by 4 bases, 10 bases remained unmatched. The CDR3 is CSARDLGGRGADTQYF. Written as DNA, the CDR3 is TGCAGTGCTAGAGATCTGGGCGGGAGAGGCGCAGATACGCAGTATTTT.

This clonotype appeared a few times. The chain is built from TRBV7-2 and TRBJ2-5, with 7 nucleotides matching TRBD2. With 3 bases clipped from V and 9 bases from J, the junction kept 10 bases outside the gene matches. This CDR3 contains 14 residues. In germline, CDR1 is SGHTA, CDR2 FQGNSA. The DNA for the CDR3 is TGTGCCAGCAGCTTGTCCGCTAGCGGTACGGCCCAGTACTTC. It specifies CASSLSASGTAQYF.

This chain links TRBV28 with TRBJ2-7; D unresolved. Trimming left V 1 base short and J 2 bases short, with 15 bases between. CDR3 length: 16 amino acids. Germline V gene data show CDR1 as MDHEN and CDR2 as SYDVKM. The CDR3 region is CASSLSHRYQPYEQYF. In DNA, the CDR3 is TGTGCCAGCAGTTTATCGCACCGGTACCAACCCTACGAGCAGTACTTC.

The chain couples TRBV2 to TRBJ2-5; D might be TRBD1 (5 bases). Germline-derived CDR1 and CDR2 are SNHLY and FYNNEI. Trimming took off 3 bases at V and 1 base at J, with 12 bases between the two ends. CDR3 length: 15 amino acids. CDR3 nucleotides: TGTGCCAGCAGTGAGGGGTCAGGGCTCCAAGAGACCCAGTACTTC. It translates to CASSEGSGLQETQYF.

The V and J genes are TRBV7-3 and TRBJ2-1; D possibly corresponds to TRBD2 (6 bases). Germline assignment: CDR1 SGHTA and CDR2 FQGTGA. CDR3 length: 15 amino acids. V was trimmed by 2 bases and J by 0 bases, leaving 8 bases between them. CDR3 coding DNA: TGTGCCAGCAGCTTATTGCGGGACTCCTACAATGAGCAGTTCTTC. Residues: CASSLLRDSYNEQFF.

The chain links TRBV11-3 to TRBJ2-5; 8 positions agree with TRBD1. Trimming at V came to 5 bases and at J to 4 bases, leaving 3 bases not matched to a gene. This CDR3 has 13 residues. CDR1 and CDR2 from the germline V gene are SGHNT and YENEEA. The DNA for the CDR3 is TGTGCCAGCAGCGTCGGACAGGGAGAGACCCAGTACTTC. Translation: CASSVGQGETQYF.

The chain is built from TRBV24-1 and TRBJ2-1; 9 bases agree with TRBD2. CDR3 length: 15 amino acids. Per germline, CDR1 KGHDR and CDR2 SFDVKD. Trimming took 5 bases from V and 0 from J; bases not matched to a gene: 1. The chain's CDR3 is CATSVSGSSYNEQFF. DNA of the CDR3: TGTGCCACCAGTGTTAGCGGGAGCTCCTACAATGAGCAGTTCTTC.